The 29 T cell receptor beta chains given below trace back to one sample, sequenced in a study of CD8 T cells in Susac syndrome. Random hexamers primed reverse transcription of about 0.45 to 1 ug RNA. TCRdb itself ran the immunoSEQ multiplex PCR reads through MiXCR, one entry per CDR3 protein. The repertoire consists of roughly 130,000 distinct CDR3 sequences, with 96% occurring once and the leading ten covering roughly 0.14%. The sequenced sample was CD4+ T cells from PBMCs. The receptors derive from a human donor with Susac syndrome.

The chain uses TRBV24-1 and TRBJ2-3; unclear D gene. Germline loops: CDR1 KGHDR, CDR2 SFDVKD. The CDR3 length is 14 residues. Trimming took 4 bases from V and 3 from J, leaving 10 bases between them. Here the CDR3 DNA reads TGTGCCACCAGTGACCCGGACGGTACAGATACGCAGTATTTT. Protein sequence: CATSDPDGTDTQYF.

The rearrangement uses TRBV29-1 and TRBJ2-3; no reliable D call. The germline V gene encodes CDR1 SQVTM and CDR2 ANQGSEA. Trimming removed 0 bases from V and 2 bases from J, with 9 bases in between. The CDR3 length is 14 residues. CDR3 nucleotide sequence: TGCAGCGTTGAAGATGCCGCGTTCACAGATACGCAGTATTTT. This gives the protein CSVEDAAFTDTQYF.

V gene TRBV25-1 combines with J gene TRBJ2-5; D is ambiguous. The CDR3 loop spans 14 amino acids. V lost 3 bases and J lost 4, with 12 bases in between. The germline V gene encodes CDR1 MGHDK and CDR2 SYGVNS. CDR3 region: CASSEGSSAETQYF. The CDR3 DNA is TGTGCCAGCAGTGAGGGGTCTTCGGCAGAGACCCAGTACTTC.

V and J are TRBV29-1 and TRBJ1-1; D is unresolved. Trimming removed 4 bases from V and 9 bases from J, with 9 bases in between. Germline lookup yields CDR1 SQVTM and CDR2 ANQGSEA. This CDR3 spans 10 amino acids. Written as DNA, the CDR3 is TGCAGCGTTGCACAGACGAAAGCTTTCTTT. It is translated as CSVAQTKAFF.

The chain couples TRBV29-1 to TRBJ2-5; TRBD2 is a possible D gene (5 bases). V was shortened by 5 bases and J by 5 bases, with 12 bases between the two germline ends. In germline, CDR1 is SQVTM, CDR2 ANQGSEA. CDR3 length: 12 residues. This chain's CDR3 is CSVPGGGETQYF. The CDR3 DNA sequence: TGCAGCGTTCCTGGCGGCGGGGAGACCCAGTACTTC.

The rearrangement joins TRBV9 to TRBJ2-5; 12 bases map to TRBD2. Per germline, CDR1 SGDLS and CDR2 YYNGEE. This CDR3 contains 16 residues. V was pared by 4 bases and J by 4 bases, with 8 bases of the junction left unmatched. The CDR3 protein is CASSPRLAGEPETQYF. The DNA of the CDR3 is TGTGCCAGCAGCCCCCGACTAGCGGGAGAGCCAGAGACCCAGTACTTC.

The CDR3: CSVVLGGDYGYTF. CDR3 DNA: TGCAGCGTTGTGTTGGGGGGTGACTATGGCTACACCTTC. The rearrangement uses TRBV29-1 and TRBJ1-2; possible D gene TRBD1, 5 bases. V was clipped by 4 bases and J by 3 bases, with 12 bases between them. Germline V gene data show CDR1 as SQVTM and CDR2 as ANQGSEA. The CDR3 consists of 13 residues.

The chain is built from TRBV7-2 and TRBJ2-7; 9 nucleotides agree with TRBD2. V trimming: 5 bases; J trimming: 2 bases; junction bases outside the gene matches: 7. The CDR3 length is 15 residues. Germline V lookup: CDR1 SGHTA, CDR2 FQGNSA. CDR3 protein: CASSEGLARTYEQYF. CDR3 nucleotides: TGTGCCAGCAGCGAAGGACTAGCGAGAACCTACGAGCAGTACTTC.

The chain recombines TRBV18 with TRBJ2-2, with 7 bases aligning to TRBD2. Per the germline V gene, CDR1 is KGHSH and CDR2 is LQKENI. This CDR3 has 15 amino acids. Trimming at V came to 4 bases and at J to 3 bases, leaving 5 bases not matched to a gene. The CDR3 DNA reads as TGTGCCAGCTCACACCGGGACTATCACACCGGGGAGCTGTTTTTT. Translating gives CASSHRDYHTGELFF.

The chain carries TRBV27 and TRBJ2-7; possible D gene TRBD2, 5 bases. The CDR3 contains 15 residues. Trimming took off 6 bases at V and 1 base at J, with 16 bases between the two ends. Germline V gene sequence: CDR1 MNHEY, CDR2 SMNVEV (reference sequence). The DNA for the CDR3 is TGTGCCAGCAGCACCCCGAGCGGATCTTCCTACGAGCAGTACTTC. Its protein is CASSTPSGSSYEQYF.

This sequence joins TRBV14 and TRBJ2-5, with 13 bases matching TRBD2. The CDR3 is 17 amino acids. Germline CDR1 reads SGHDN; CDR2 reads FVKESK. V lost 3 bases, J lost 0 bases, and 4 bases stayed unmatched. This CDR3 reads CASSQGLAGTYQETQYF. The CDR3 nucleotides are TGTGCCAGCAGCCAGGGACTAGCGGGAACGTACCAAGAGACCCAGTACTTC. Full variable domain (missing parts from reference TRBV14 and TRBJ2-5): EAGVTQFPSHSVIEKGQTVTLRCDPISGHDNLYWYRRVMGKEIKFLLHFVKESKQDESGMPNNRFLAERTGGTYSTLKVQPAELEDSGVYFCASSQGLAGTYQETQYFGPGTRLLVL.

V is TRBV13 and J is TRBJ2-5; 15 nucleotides agree with TRBD2. The CDR3 consists of 17 residues. Per the germline V gene, CDR1 is PRHDT and CDR2 is FYEKMQ (reference sequence). J lost 7 bases, V lost 5 bases, and 11 bases had no gene match. The CDR3 sequence: CASSPRTSGRARGTQYF. CDR3 DNA: TGTGCCAGCAGCCCCAGGACTAGCGGGAGGGCTCGAGGGACCCAGTACTTC.

This sequence joins TRBV12-3 or TRBV12-4 and TRBJ2-3, with D possibly being TRBD2 (6 bases). V gave up 6 bases and J gave up 0 bases, with 10 bases separating them. This CDR3 spans 14 amino acids. This chain's CDR3 is CASRSSASTDTQYF. In DNA form, the CDR3 reads TGTGCCAGCAGATCTAGCGCTAGCACAGATACGCAGTATTTT.

This clonotype came up once. The CDR3 DNA follows: TGCAGCGTTGAAGGTTCGGGATTCTCCAAAAACATTCAGTACTTC. This sequence encodes CSVEGSGFSKNIQYF. V usage is TRBV29-1 and J usage is TRBJ2-4, with a weak D call TRBD2 (5 bases). V lost 1 base, J lost 2 bases, and 12 bases lay in between. The CDR3 is 15 residues long. Germline V CDR1 and CDR2: SQVTM, ANQGSEA.

The chain's CDR3 is CAWRGVGSNQPQHF. The CDR3 nucleotides are TGTGCCTGGAGGGGGGTAGGGAGCAATCAGCCCCAGCATTTT. The rearrangement links TRBV30 to TRBJ1-5; D is possibly TRBD1 (5 bases). Per germline, CDR1 GTSNPN and CDR2 SVGIG (reference sequence). The CDR3 is made up of 14 amino acids. Trimming removed 3 bases from V and 1 base from J, with 10 bases in between.

The rearrangement links TRBV5-1 to TRBJ1-2, with TRBD1 as a possible D gene (6 bases). Trimming removed 2 bases from V and 3 bases from J, with 14 bases in between. The CDR3 contains 15 residues. CDR1 SGHRS and CDR2 YFSETQ come from the germline V gene. The CDR3 protein is CASSFGSDRHYGYTF. The CDR3 coding sequence is TGCGCCAGCAGCTTTGGTTCGGACAGACACTATGGCTACACCTTC.

This rearrangement joins TRBV6-5 to TRBJ2-6; no clear D gene. Per the germline V gene, CDR1 is MNHEY and CDR2 is SVGAGI. V lost 8 bases, J lost 3 bases, and 8 bases lay in between. This CDR3 region has 13 residues. The CDR3 DNA reads TGTGCCAGCGTGGGTAGTGGGGCCAACGTCCTGACTTTC. Its protein product is CASVGSGANVLTF.

The chain combines TRBV30 with TRBJ2-6; 7 bases match TRBD2. J was trimmed by 0 bases and V by 1 base; bases with no gene match: 9. Germline V gene sequence: CDR1 GTSNPN, CDR2 SVGIG (reference sequence). CDR3 length equals 18 residues. The CDR3 here is CAWSGFGGTGSGANVLTF. The CDR3 DNA follows: TGTGCCTGGAGTGGGTTCGGGGGGACGGGCTCTGGGGCCAACGTCCTGACTTTC.

The chain links TRBV5-1 to TRBJ2-7, with 11 bases matching TRBD1. Germline trimming cut 0 bases from V and 3 bases from J; bases unmatched to any gene: 5. Germline loops: CDR1 SGHRS, CDR2 YFSETQ. The CDR3 loop spans 16 amino acids. The CDR3 region is CASSLGSGTGGYEQYF. In DNA, the CDR3 is TGCGCCAGCAGCTTGGGCTCCGGGACAGGGGGCTACGAGCAGTACTTC.

The V gene is TRBV5-6, the J gene TRBJ1-2, with D uncertain. Germline V gives CDR1 SGHDT, CDR2 YYEEEE. V lost 4 bases, J lost 5 bases, and 21 bases lay in between. The length of the CDR3 is 16 residues. The CDR3 loop is CASSPGRHSAAYGYTF. The CDR3 nucleotides read TGTGCCAGCAGCCCAGGCAGGCATTCCGCCGCGTATGGCTACACCTTC.

V usage is TRBV29-1 and J usage is TRBJ1-3; D unresolved. The CDR3 is made up of 12 amino acids. V shed 4 bases and J shed 0 bases, with 4 bases lying between them. From germline, CDR1 is SQVTM and CDR2 ANQGSEA. Written as DNA, the CDR3 is TGCAGCGTTGTAAGCTCTGGAAACACCATATATTTT. This sequence encodes CSVVSSGNTIYF.

CDR3 DNA: TGTGCCAGCAGCGCCGACAGGGTCTACGAGCAGTACTTC. It is translated as CASSADRVYEQYF. V and J are TRBV6-2 or TRBV6-3 and TRBJ2-7; 7 bases are shared with TRBD1. The CDR3 is made up of 13 amino acids. Looked up from germline, CDR1 is MNHEY and CDR2 is SVGEGT. The J segment lost 3 bases and the V segment lost 6 bases, leaving 5 bases of the junction unmatched.

This clonotype was recorded a few times. The chain recombines TRBV18 with TRBJ2-7; D remains unclear. This CDR3 region has 12 residues. V gave up 2 bases and J gave up 2 bases, with 4 bases separating them. Germline CDR1 KGHSH, CDR2 LQKENI. CDR3 residues: CASSPGTYEQYF. CDR3 sequence (DNA): TGTGCCAGCTCACCAGGGACCTACGAGCAGTACTTC.

The chain couples TRBV7-2 to TRBJ2-7; 8 bases are shared with TRBD2. V lost 2 bases to trimming and J lost 5 bases; unmatched junction nucleotides: 5. From germline, CDR1 is SGHTA and CDR2 FQGNSA. The CDR3 loop spans 14 amino acids. The CDR3 sequence is CASSLFQRENEQYF. The CDR3 nucleotides read TGTGCCAGCAGCTTATTCCAGCGGGAGAACGAGCAGTACTTC.

This chain uses TRBV20-1 with TRBJ1-2, with D unclear. Germline lookup yields CDR1 DFQATT and CDR2 SNEGSKA (reference sequence). The V end lost 3 bases, the J end lost 2 bases, and 16 bases lay between the germline ends. CDR3 length: 15 residues. As DNA, the CDR3 is TGCAGTGCTAGGGATATAGGGCAGGACAACTATGGCTACACCTTC. This sequence encodes CSARDIGQDNYGYTF.

The chain is built from TRBV7-9 and TRBJ2-7; D may be TRBD2 (5 bases). The CDR3 length is 13 residues. Trimming cost V 1 base and J 6 bases, with 10 bases left between them. Germline V gene lookup returns CDR1 SEHNR and CDR2 FQNEAQ (reference sequence). The CDR3 DNA is TGTGCCAGCAGCTTAGTTGCCGCGGGCGAGCAGTACTTC. Protein product: CASSLVAAGEQYF.

The chain has TRBV30 and TRBJ2-5; 7 bases fit TRBD2. Germline V gene lookup returns CDR1 GTSNPN and CDR2 SVGIG (reference sequence). This CDR3 contains 14 residues. J gave up 7 bases and V 4 bases, and 12 bases lay outside the gene matches. The CDR3 DNA sequence: TGTGCCTGGAAGGTCGGAAGCGGGAAGGGGACCCAGTACTTC. This gives the protein CAWKVGSGKGTQYF.

This chain connects TRBV5-4 to TRBJ1-1, with no clear D. Germline V CDR1 and CDR2: SGHNT, YYREEE (reference sequence). The germline V and J ends were trimmed by 0 bases and 4 bases, with 10 bases remaining between them. This CDR3 has 14 amino acids. CDR3 amino acids: CASSLAQVGTEAFF. In DNA, the CDR3 is TGTGCCAGCAGCTTGGCCCAGGTGGGCACTGAAGCTTTCTTT. Together with reference TRBV5-4 and TRBJ1-1, the CDR3 gives the full variable domain: ETGVTQSPTHLIKTRGQQVTLRCSSQSGHNTVSWYQQALGQGPQFIFQYYREEENGRGNFPPRFSGLQFPNYSSELNVNALELDDSALYLCASSLAQVGTEAFFGQGTRLTVV.

This clonotype was seen only once. The J gene is TRBJ2-7, the V gene TRBV4-1, with 11 nucleotides matching TRBD1. Germline V CDR1 and CDR2: MGHRA, YSYEKL. The CDR3 totals 15 residues. The V gene end was trimmed by 0 bases and the J gene end by 4 bases; junction bases not matched to a gene: 2. The CDR3 loop is CASSQEGDRGYEQYF. DNA of the CDR3: TGCGCCAGCAGCCAAGAAGGGGACAGGGGGTACGAGCAGTACTTC.